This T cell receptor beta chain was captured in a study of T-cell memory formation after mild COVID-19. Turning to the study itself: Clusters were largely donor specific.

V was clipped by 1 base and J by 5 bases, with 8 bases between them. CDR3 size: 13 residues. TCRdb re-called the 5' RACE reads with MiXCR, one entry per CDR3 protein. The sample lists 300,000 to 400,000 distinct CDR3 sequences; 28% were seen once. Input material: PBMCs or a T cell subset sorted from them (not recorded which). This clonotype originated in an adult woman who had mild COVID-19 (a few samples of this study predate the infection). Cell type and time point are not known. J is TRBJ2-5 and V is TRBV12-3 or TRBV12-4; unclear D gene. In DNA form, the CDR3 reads TGTGCCAGCAGTTTAGTCCACGCCGAGACCCAGTACTTC. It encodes CASSLVHAETQYF.